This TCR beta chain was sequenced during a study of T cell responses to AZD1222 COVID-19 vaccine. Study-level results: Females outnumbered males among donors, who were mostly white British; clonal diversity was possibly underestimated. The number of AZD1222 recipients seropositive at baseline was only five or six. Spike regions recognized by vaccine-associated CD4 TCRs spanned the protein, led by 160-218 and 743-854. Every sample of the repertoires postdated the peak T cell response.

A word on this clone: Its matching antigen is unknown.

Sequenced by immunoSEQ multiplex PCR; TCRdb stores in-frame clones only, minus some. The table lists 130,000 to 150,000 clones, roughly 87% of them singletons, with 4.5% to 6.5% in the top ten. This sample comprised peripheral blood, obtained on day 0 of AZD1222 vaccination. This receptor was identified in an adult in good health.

CDR3 residues: CASRPGQAVSGANVLTF. CDR3 coding DNA: TGTGCCAGTAGACCGGGACAGGCTGTCTCTGGGGCCAACGTCCTGACTTTC. V usage is TRBV19 and J usage is TRBJ2-6; the match to TRBD1 covers 8 bases. Per germline, CDR1 LNHDA and CDR2 SQIVND (reference sequence). This CDR3 contains 17 residues. V was pared by 6 bases and J by 0 bases, with 7 bases of the junction left unmatched.